The T cell receptor beta chain under discussion was sequenced for a study of blood T cells in healthy people across ages. Looked up from germline, CDR1 is ENHRY and CDR2 is SYGVKD. The CDR3 extends over 14 amino acids. The V gene end was trimmed by 8 bases and the J gene end by 8 bases; junction bases not matched to a gene: 13. Primed by a sample-barcoded 5' primer and a J-beta primer mix, a second PCR proceeded for about 6 to 12 cycles. Each of the cDNA molecules was tagged by a template-switch adaptor with 12 random nucleotides. Each CDR3 protein is one row after TCRdb ran MiXCR on the 5' RACE reads. The data hold around 580,000 distinct CDR3 sequences, with roughly 43% observed a single time. Isolated per sample were at least 6 million PBMCs.

The source is a man older than 75 in good health. Sequencing input: blood. This chain joins TRBV10-3 and TRBJ2-3; 7 bases align to TRBD2. The CDR3 protein is CAIRGTTGPSTQYF. The CDR3 DNA reads TGTGCCATCCGGGGGACTACAGGTCCTAGTACGCAGTATTTT.